These 11 T cell receptor beta chains were all obtained from the same sample, sequenced in a study of human thymus T cells. Thymus specimens were resections from corrective heart surgery. Some clones are missing from TCRdb's copy, which holds only in-frame ones; the method was immunoSEQ multiplex PCR. Of about 130,000 clones listed, over 85% are singletons. Material: thymus tissue. These receptors were taken from a boy younger than two with a congenital heart defect but otherwise immunologically healthy.

The chain couples TRBV27 to TRBJ1-2; TRBD1 matches at 8 bases. V shed 6 bases and J 2 bases; nucleotides not matched to a gene: 2. Germline-derived CDR1 and CDR2 are MNHEY and SMNVEV (reference sequence). The CDR3 contains 13 residues. CDR3 in DNA: TGTGCCAGCAGGAGACAGGGGAACTATGGCTACACCTTC. Amino acids: CASRRQGNYGYTF.

This sequence joins TRBV5-1 and TRBJ1-4; weak D call: TRBD1 (6 bases). V lost 3 bases and J 0 bases, leaving 12 bases between the germline ends. The CDR3 has 16 residues. CDR1 and CDR2 (germline): SGHRS, YFSETQ. CDR3 protein: CASSSQGMATNEKLFF. The CDR3 nucleotides are TGCGCCAGCAGCTCGCAGGGGATGGCAACTAATGAAAAACTGTTTTTT.

The V and J genes are TRBV28 and TRBJ1-6; the D gene is possibly TRBD1 (6 bases). The CDR3 spans 17 residues. Looked up from germline, CDR1 is MDHEN and CDR2 is SYDVKM. V dropped 5 bases and J dropped 0 bases, with 14 bases sitting between them. The CDR3, as DNA: TGTGCCAGCAGTCTGCGGACGGACAGCTCCTATAATTCACCCCTCCACTTT. It translates to CASSLRTDSSYNSPLHF.

The chain is built from TRBV4-3 and TRBJ1-6; D not resolved. Germline V lookup: CDR1 LGHNA, CDR2 YSLEER. V was pared by 2 bases and J by 10 bases, with 9 bases between. The CDR3 sequence is 13 residues long. The CDR3, as DNA: TGCGCCAGCAGCCAAACCCGCCGATCACCCCTCCACTTT. Translated: CASSQTRRSPLHF.

This clone came up a few times. This chain joins TRBV5-1 and TRBJ1-2, with 9 bases lining up with TRBD1. The germline V gene has CDR1 SGHRS and CDR2 YFSETQ. After removal of 7 bases from V and 7 bases from J, the junction contained 14 bases not matched to a gene. The length of the CDR3 is 15 residues. The CDR3 DNA reads as TGCGCCAGCGGCCTTAACAGGGGGCATCGCCCTGGCTACACCTTC. Its protein is CASGLNRGHRPGYTF.

V gene TRBV5-1 combines with J gene TRBJ2-3; D not resolved. The V end was cut by 0 bases, the J end by 3 bases, with 11 bases between. CDR1 and CDR2 from the germline V gene are SGHRS and YFSETQ. CDR3 length: 15 amino acids. The CDR3 DNA reads TGCGCCAGCAGCTTGGGGGTCACTGGGACAGATACGCAGTATTTT. Translating gives CASSLGVTGTDTQYF.

The chain uses TRBV21-1 and TRBJ2-1; TRBD1, the table's D call, lacks a check against the DNA. TRBV21-1 is labeled a pseudogene. The CDR3 sequence is 13 residues long. CDR3 nucleotide sequence: TGTGCTCAGGGTTCGGTCCAACCTGATGAGCAGTTCTTC. This translates into CAQGSVQPDEQFF.

This clone showed up just once. The chain couples TRBV5-4 to TRBJ2-1, with 7 bases fitting TRBD1. After removal of 3 bases from V and 7 bases from J, the junction contained 7 bases not matched to a gene. CDR1 and CDR2 from the germline V gene are SGHNT and YYREEE (reference sequence). This CDR3 is built from 14 residues. In DNA form, the CDR3 reads TGTGCCAGCAGCTCCGGACAGGCGTGGAATGAGCAGTTCTTC. This translates into CASSSGQAWNEQFF.

V and J are TRBV28 and TRBJ1-5, with 7 bases identical to TRBD1. Germline trimming cut 7 bases from V and 0 bases from J; bases unmatched to any gene: 15. The CDR3 is 18 amino acids. Germline V gene sequence: CDR1 MDHEN, CDR2 SYDVKM. The CDR3 sequence is CASTPRQGRFYSNQPQHF. CDR3 nucleotides: TGTGCCAGCACCCCCCGACAGGGCCGCTTTTATAGCAATCAGCCCCAGCATTTT.

This clone was found once. The chain recombines TRBV5-8 with TRBJ1-4, with 8 bases lining up with TRBD1. Germline values: CDR1 SGHTS, CDR2 YDEGEE. The CDR3 runs 13 residues. The V segment lost 9 bases and the J segment 8 bases; nucleotides outside the gene matches: 9. CDR3 nucleotide sequence: TGTGCCAACAACCAGGGGGCGGAGGAAAAACTGTTTTTT. This codes for CANNQGAEEKLFF.

The chain employs TRBV14 and TRBJ2-3; D perhaps matches TRBD1 (5 bases). The CDR3 length is 15 residues. From germline, CDR1 is SGHDN and CDR2 FVKESK. Trimming shortened V by 1 base and J by 6 bases, and 14 bases separated the two germline ends. The CDR3 nucleotides are TGTGCCAGCAGCCAAGGACCAGGGCTTTGGGATACGCAGTATTTT. Translated: CASSQGPGLWDTQYF.